The 29 T cell receptor beta chains below all came from one sample that was sequenced in a study of OX40 agonist ivuxolimab in advanced cancers. Measured with immunoSEQ multiplex PCR; TCRdb has only the in-frame clones, and not every one. The sample lists 50,000 to 75,000 clones; around 86% were seen once. The specimen was CD4+ or CD8+ T cells sorted from blood, collected in a trial of the OX40 agonist ivuxolimab. The receptors shown here come from an adult with an advanced solid tumor such as melanoma, head and neck, liver or kidney cancer.

This sequence joins TRBV18 and TRBJ1-1; no reliable D call. Germline assignment: CDR1 KGHSH and CDR2 LQKENI. The V end was cut by 3 bases, the J end by 2 bases, with 13 bases between. The CDR3 extends over 15 amino acids. CDR3: CASSPSTAVNTEAFF. The CDR3 coding sequence is TGTGCCAGCTCACCTAGTACGGCGGTTAACACTGAAGCTTTCTTT.

The rearrangement joins TRBV7-3 to TRBJ2-1, with D perhaps given as TRBD1 or TRBD2 (5 bases each). Germline lookup yields CDR1 SGHTA and CDR2 FQGTGA. This CDR3 contains 15 residues. The V end lost 0 bases, the J end lost 8 bases, and 14 bases lay between the germline ends. The CDR3 is CASSLTGPGGHEQFF. The CDR3 bases are TGTGCCAGCAGCTTAACGGGACCCGGCGGGCATGAGCAGTTCTTC.

In DNA form, the CDR3 reads TGTGCCAGCAGCTTAGAGGAGCCCCTCCACTTT. It specifies CASSLEEPLHF. The chain is built from TRBV7-9 and TRBJ1-6; D uncertain. Germline-derived CDR1 and CDR2 are SEHNR and FQNEAQ (reference sequence). Trimming stripped 1 base from V and 13 bases from J, with 5 bases between. The length of the CDR3 is 11 residues.

The chain recombines TRBV28 with TRBJ1-2; 7 bases align to TRBD1. Unmatched junction bases numbered 6, after V lost 6 bases and J lost 5 bases. The germline V gene has CDR1 MDHEN and CDR2 SYDVKM. CDR3 length: 13 residues. The CDR3 bases are TGTGCCAGCAGCCAGGGACAGTTGTATGGCTACACCTTC. This codes for CASSQGQLYGYTF.

V gene TRBV7-2 combines with J gene TRBJ2-2, with D maybe TRBD2 (5 bases). This CDR3 is built from 17 residues. Germline V gene lookup returns CDR1 SGHTA and CDR2 FQGNSA. Trimming took off 0 bases at V and 1 base at J, with 12 bases between the two ends. The CDR3 loop is CASSLAPGILNTGELFF. DNA of the CDR3: TGTGCCAGCAGCTTAGCTCCGGGAATTTTGAACACCGGGGAGCTGTTTTTT.

The genes are TRBV5-4 and TRBJ1-1; 8 bases line up with TRBD1. Trimming at V came to 2 bases and at J to 7 bases, leaving 10 bases not matched to a gene. CDR1 is SGHNT, CDR2 YYREEE, per germline (reference sequence). This CDR3 has 15 amino acids. The CDR3 bases are TGTGCCAGCAGCTTACGACAGGGGACGCGGGGTGAAGCTTTCTTT. Its protein product is CASSLRQGTRGEAFF.

This clone was seen only once. The J gene is TRBJ2-5, the V gene TRBV6-5; 10 nucleotides agree with TRBD1. V was pared by 2 bases and J by 4 bases, with 4 bases of the junction left unmatched. This CDR3 comprises 15 residues. Germline CDR1 reads MNHEY; CDR2 reads SVGAGI. The CDR3 sequence is CASSYGGTGAETQYF. The CDR3 nucleotides are TGTGCCAGCAGTTACGGGGGGACAGGGGCAGAGACCCAGTACTTC.

The chain couples TRBV6-5 to TRBJ1-2; 9 bases are a match to TRBD1. Losses at the gene ends were 0 bases for V and 4 bases for J; bases not matched to a gene: 3. Germline CDR1 is MNHEY and CDR2 is SVGAGI. This CDR3 region has 15 residues. The CDR3 DNA follows: TGTGCCAGCAGTTACTCGAAACAGGGGGCCTATGGCTACACCTTC. This encodes CASSYSKQGAYGYTF.

This clone was observed once. The rearrangement links TRBV5-1 to TRBJ2-5; D call uncertain. The ends were cut back, 0 bases at V and 0 bases at J, with 6 bases in the middle. This CDR3 comprises 14 residues. Germline CDR1 is SGHRS and CDR2 is YFSETQ. As DNA, the CDR3 is TGCGCCAGCAGCTTGGCTACGGACCAAGAGACCCAGTACTTC. It encodes CASSLATDQETQYF.

This clone was found once. The chain links TRBV7-3 to TRBJ2-1, with a weak D call TRBD2 (5 bases). The germline V gene has CDR1 SGHTA and CDR2 FQGTGA. The CDR3 totals 13 residues. V was cut by 5 bases and J by 7 bases, with 12 bases left in between. DNA for the CDR3: TGTGCCAGCAGCCCTCAGCGGCCGAATGAGCAGTTCTTC. Translated: CASSPQRPNEQFF.

V is TRBV18 and J is TRBJ2-7; D call uncertain. V was shortened by 3 bases and J by 4 bases, with 7 bases between the two germline ends. Germline V lookup: CDR1 KGHSH, CDR2 LQKENI. The CDR3 extends over 12 amino acids. Written as DNA, the CDR3 is TGTGCCAGCTCACCCCAGCAATACGAGCAGTACTTC. Translation: CASSPQQYEQYF. Full variable domain (missing parts from reference TRBV18 and TRBJ2-7): NAGVMQNPRHLVRRRGQEARLRCSPMKGHSHVYWYRQLPEEGLKFMVYLQKENIIDESGMPKERFSAEFPKEGPSILRIQQVVRGDSAAYFCASSPQQYEQYFGPGTRLTVT.

The V and J genes are TRBV28 and TRBJ1-4; 10 bases are a match to TRBD1. Germline V gene data show CDR1 as MDHEN and CDR2 as SYDVKM. The CDR3 covers 16 residues. V was clipped by 4 bases and J by 0 bases; unmatched bases: 2. The CDR3, as DNA: TGTGCCAGCAGTTGGGACAGGGGCGCAACTAATGAAAAACTGTTTTTT. It is translated as CASSWDRGATNEKLFF. Based on the CDR3 plus reference TRBV28 and TRBJ1-4, the full variable domain is DVKVTQSSRYLVKRTGEKVFLECVQDMDHENMFWYRQDPGLGLRLIYFSYDVKMKEKGDIPEGYSVSREKKERFSLILESASTNQTSMYLCASSWDRGATNEKLFFGSGTQLSVL.

The CDR3 DNA reads TGTGCCAGCAGCCCGACTAGCGGGGGGGGAAGCTCCTACGAGCAGTACTTC. Residues: CASSPTSGGGSSYEQYF. V and J are TRBV5-4 and TRBJ2-7; 14 bases are shared with TRBD2. This CDR3 comprises 17 residues. Looked up from germline, CDR1 is SGHNT and CDR2 is YYREEE (reference sequence). V gave up 4 bases and J gave up 0 bases; unmatched junction bases: 6.

The sample holds one count of this clone. The CDR3 coding sequence is TGTGCCAGCAGTACTCCTCTGGCACTGTTTTTT. Its protein product is CASSTPLALFF. This chain connects TRBV28 to TRBJ1-4, with D uncertain. This CDR3 spans 11 amino acids. Germline assignment: CDR1 MDHEN and CDR2 SYDVKM. Deletions cut 5 bases from V and 13 bases from J, with 11 bases between.

The gene calls are TRBV7-2 and TRBJ1-2; D is uncertain. Germline CDR1 is SGHTA and CDR2 is FQGNSA. The CDR3 runs to 14 residues. V was shortened by 4 bases and J by 8 bases, with 17 bases between the two germline ends. The chain's CDR3 is CASSSQPLAGGYTF. DNA of the CDR3: TGTGCCAGCAGCTCTCAGCCACTCGCCGGAGGCTACACCTTC.

This chain uses TRBV7-9 with TRBJ1-4, with a weak D call TRBD1 (5 bases). This CDR3 spans 14 amino acids. The germline CDR1 and CDR2 sequences are SEHNR and FQNEAQ (reference sequence). V gave up 3 bases and J gave up 8 bases, with 13 bases separating them. In DNA form, the CDR3 reads TGTGCCAGCAGCTTGTGGAAGGCAGGGGAAAAACTGTTTTTT. It translates to CASSLWKAGEKLFF.

The genes are TRBV6-6 and TRBJ1-1; TRBD1 agrees at 11 bases. Per the germline V gene, CDR1 is MNHNY and CDR2 is SVGAGI (reference sequence). With 6 bases clipped from V and 4 bases from J, the junction kept 7 bases outside the gene matches. The CDR3 runs to 15 residues. CDR3 protein: CASRPSGTGGTEAFF. The CDR3 DNA reads TGTGCCAGCAGACCCTCCGGGACAGGGGGCACTGAAGCTTTCTTT.

CDR3 DNA sequence: TGTGCCAGCAGCTTAGACGCCGCCTATAATGAAAAACTGTTTTTT. Translated: CASSLDAAYNEKLFF. This chain connects TRBV11-1 to TRBJ1-4; D call uncertain. V was shortened by 1 base and J by 4 bases, with 10 bases between the two germline ends. Per the germline V gene, CDR1 is SGHAT and CDR2 is FQDESV (reference sequence). The CDR3 runs 15 residues.

The chain combines TRBV6-6 with TRBJ2-7, with TRBD2 as a possible D gene (7 bases). Germline V gene lookup returns CDR1 MNHNY and CDR2 SVGAGI (reference sequence). V was trimmed by 5 bases and J by 7 bases, leaving 21 bases between them. CDR3 length equals 15 residues. The CDR3 DNA reads as TGTGCCAGCAGTCCGCCCCACAGGGAGGGTAGGGAGCAGTACTTC. Translating gives CASSPPHREGREQYF.

The chain links TRBV2 to TRBJ2-7; tentative D call: TRBD1 (5 bases). Germline-derived CDR1 and CDR2 are SNHLY and FYNNEI. The CDR3 runs 13 residues. Trimming cost V 5 bases and J 3 bases, with 11 bases left between them. The CDR3 is CASSPTVGYEQYF. DNA for the CDR3: TGTGCCAGCAGTCCGACAGTTGGCTACGAGCAGTACTTC.

The genes are TRBV6-1 and TRBJ2-2; TRBD1 matches at 8 bases. This CDR3 is built from 16 residues. With V trimmed by 3 bases and J by 7 bases, 10 bases remained unmatched. Germline CDR1 reads MNHNS; CDR2 reads SASEGT. CDR3 in DNA: TGTGCCAGCAGTGATGAGACAGGGGTTTGGCACGGGGAGCTGTTTTTT. Its translation is CASSDETGVWHGELFF.

V is TRBV7-2 and J is TRBJ1-1; TRBD1 matches at 7 bases. Germline CDR1 and CDR2: SGHTA and FQGNSA. This CDR3 has 13 residues. The junction had 10 bases not matched to a gene; V was cut back by 4 bases and J by 11 bases. Here the CDR3 DNA reads TGTGCCAGCAGCTCCGGGAGAGACAGGGAGGCTTTCTTT. It translates to CASSSGRDREAFF.

The CDR3 region has the DNA TGCGCCAGCAGCTTAGGGACAGCTGGAAACACCATATATTTT. Translating gives CASSLGTAGNTIYF. This chain joins TRBV5-1 and TRBJ1-3; 7 bases fit TRBD1. This CDR3 has 14 residues. The ends lost 2 bases at V and 2 bases at J; junction bases unmatched: 1. Germline-derived CDR1 and CDR2 are SGHRS and YFSETQ. Based on the CDR3 plus reference TRBV5-1 and TRBJ1-3, the full variable domain is KAGVTQTPRYLIKTRGQQVTLSCSPISGHRSVSWYQQTPGQGLQFLFEYFSETQRNKGNFPGRFSGRQFSNSRSEMNVSTLELGDSALYLCASSLGTAGNTIYFGEGSWLTVV.

This clone was detected only a few times. The chain carries TRBV10-3 and TRBJ1-5; 7 bases align to TRBD1. CDR3 length: 14 amino acids. The germline V gene has CDR1 ENHRY and CDR2 SYGVKD. V was clipped by 4 bases and J by 4 bases; unmatched bases: 4. CDR3 region: CAISGGQSNQPQHF. CDR3 DNA: TGTGCCATCAGTGGGGGACAGAGTAATCAGCCCCAGCATTTT.

This chain links TRBV4-3 with TRBJ1-4, with 9 bases aligning to TRBD1. Trimming removed 2 bases from V and 7 bases from J; junction bases left unmatched: 5. Germline V gene lookup returns CDR1 LGHNA and CDR2 YSLEER. This CDR3 comprises 15 residues. The CDR3 loop reads CASSQRGTGFEKLFF. DNA for the CDR3: TGCGCCAGCAGCCAAAGAGGGACAGGGTTTGAAAAACTGTTTTTT.

The J gene is TRBJ2-5, the V gene TRBV7-2, with no clear D. Per the germline V gene, CDR1 is SGHTA and CDR2 is FQGNSA. The CDR3 length is 14 residues. Trimming pared 5 bases from V and 3 bases from J, leaving 13 bases between. The CDR3 DNA reads as TGTGCCAGCAGCCGTGACATGTTGGAAGAGACCCAGTACTTC. Translated, it gives CASSRDMLEETQYF.

The rearrangement joins TRBV4-2 to TRBJ1-2; D may be TRBD1 (5 bases). The CDR3 contains 13 residues. Germline-derived CDR1 and CDR2 are LGHNA and YNFKEQ. The V end was cut by 7 bases, the J end by 4 bases, with 13 bases between. This CDR3 is CASTGEKLYGYTF. The CDR3 DNA is TGTGCCAGCACGGGGGAGAAACTCTATGGCTACACCTTC.

This chain uses TRBV6-1 with TRBJ1-5; 9 bases line up with TRBD1. The CDR3 sequence is 15 residues long. From germline, CDR1 is MNHNS and CDR2 SASEGT. J was trimmed by 7 bases and V by 1 base; bases with no gene match: 5. CDR3 DNA sequence: TGTGCCAGCAGTGAAGGAGGGACAGGGTGGCAGCCCCAGCATTTT. This encodes CASSEGGTGWQPQHF.

This chain connects TRBV27 to TRBJ2-7; 8 positions match TRBD1. The CDR3 sequence is 15 residues long. Looked up from germline, CDR1 is MNHEY and CDR2 is SMNVEV (reference sequence). J was trimmed by 2 bases and V by 6 bases; bases with no gene match: 9. CDR3 sequence reads: CASRSGQGRTYEQYF. DNA for the CDR3: TGTGCCAGCAGATCCGGACAGGGACGAACCTACGAGCAGTACTTC.